The 7 T cell receptor beta chains listed next were all sequenced from one sample in a study of T cells in Graves' hyperthyroidism and ophthalmopathy. RNA transcripts served as the template for amplifying TCR beta CDR3 regions. RT-PCR in the first round (using the HTBI primer set) targeted the TCR CDR3. One entry per CDR3 protein, called by TCRdb with MiXCR from the multiplex PCR reads. Of about 130,000 distinct CDR3 sequences listed, approximately 20% are singletons. The sequencing input was blood. The receptors here all came from a woman aged 45-60 years with Graves' hyperthyroidism that later progressed to Graves' ophthalmopathy.

The chain couples TRBV7-6 to TRBJ2-5, with 7 bases lining up with TRBD2. V lost 6 bases, J lost 3 bases, and 10 bases stayed unmatched. This CDR3 is 15 amino acids long. Germline V gives CDR1 SGHVS, CDR2 FNYEAQ. The CDR3 bases are TGTGCCAGCAGTCGTCAAGGGACTACTGAAGAGACCCAGTACTTC. Its translation: CASSRQGTTEETQYF.

This chain links TRBV20-1 with TRBJ2-7; 11 bases match TRBD2. The junction had 9 bases not matched to a gene; V was cut back by 6 bases and J by 5 bases. Germline CDR1 DFQATT, CDR2 SNEGSKA (reference sequence). The CDR3 runs 14 residues. CDR3 amino acids: CSARLAGRNHEQYF. CDR3 in DNA: TGCAGTGCCAGACTAGCGGGACGAAACCACGAGCAGTACTTC.

Ten or more counts support this clonotype. The rearrangement uses TRBV10-3 and TRBJ2-1; 7 bases are shared with TRBD2. V dropped 11 bases and J dropped 6; count of bases not matched to a gene: 10. CDR3 length: 13 amino acids. Germline V gene data show CDR1 as ENHRY and CDR2 as SYGVKD. The CDR3 nucleotides are TGTGCCGTCGCCGAAGCGGGACGCAATGAGCAGTTCTTC. Translating it yields CAVAEAGRNEQFF.

This clonotype was seen many times. The V call is TRBV6-1, the J call TRBJ2-7; 8 positions match TRBD1. V lost 7 bases, J lost 3 bases, and 5 bases stayed unmatched. This CDR3 is 13 amino acids long. Germline V gene sequence: CDR1 MNHNS, CDR2 SASEGT. The CDR3 coding sequence is TGTGCCAGCACTGACAGGGGAAGCTACGAGCAGTACTTC. It specifies CASTDRGSYEQYF.

Points on this clonotype: Given a much more abundant clone one base away, this may be a read error. The chain recombines TRBV7-9 with TRBJ2-6; possible D gene TRBD2, 5 bases. Germline CDR1 reads SEHNR; CDR2 reads FQNEAQ (reference sequence). This CDR3 spans 15 amino acids. The CDR3 spells CASSLAGSGVNVLTF. For the CDR3, the DNA is TGTGCCAGCAGCTTAGCAGGGTCCGGGGTCAACGTCCTGACTTTC.

This clonotype was counted ten times or more. V and J are TRBV28 and TRBJ2-3, with D hard to call. Germline V gives CDR1 MDHEN, CDR2 SYDVKM. The CDR3 is 14 amino acids. V lost 2 bases to trimming and J lost 0 bases, with 6 bases between them. The CDR3 loop reads CASSLRQSTDTQYF. In DNA form, the CDR3 reads TGTGCCAGCAGTTTACGGCAGAGCACAGATACGCAGTATTTT.

The chain recombines TRBV20-1 with TRBJ2-1, with 11 positions matching TRBD2. V was pared by 0 bases and J by 6 bases, with 7 bases of the junction left unmatched. CDR1 and CDR2 (germline): DFQATT, SNEGSKA (reference sequence). This CDR3 has 16 residues. The CDR3 bases are TGCAGTGCTAGAGATCAAAGGCTAGCGGGAGGCAATGAGCAGTTCTTC. Its translation: CSARDQRLAGGNEQFF.